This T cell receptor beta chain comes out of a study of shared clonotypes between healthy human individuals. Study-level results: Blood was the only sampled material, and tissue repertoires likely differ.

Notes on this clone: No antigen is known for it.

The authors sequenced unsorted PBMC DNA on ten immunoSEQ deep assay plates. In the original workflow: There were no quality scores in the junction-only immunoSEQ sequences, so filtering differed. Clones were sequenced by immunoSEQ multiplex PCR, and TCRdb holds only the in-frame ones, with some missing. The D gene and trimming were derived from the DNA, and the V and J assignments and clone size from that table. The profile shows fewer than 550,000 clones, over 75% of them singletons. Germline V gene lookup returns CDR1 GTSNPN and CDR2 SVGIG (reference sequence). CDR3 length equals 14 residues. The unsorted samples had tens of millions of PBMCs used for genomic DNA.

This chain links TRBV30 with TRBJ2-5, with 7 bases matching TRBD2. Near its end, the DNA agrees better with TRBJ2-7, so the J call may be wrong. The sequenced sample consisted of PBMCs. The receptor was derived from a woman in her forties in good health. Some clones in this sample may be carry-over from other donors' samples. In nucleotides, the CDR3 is TGTGCCTGGAGTAAGGGACTATTTTCCCACGAGCAGTACTTC. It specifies CAWSKGLFSHEQYF.